A selection of T cell receptor beta chains follows, all from one sample in a study of blood T cell repertoires in COVID-19. Here immunoSEQ multiplex PCR was the method, and the copy in TCRdb shows in-frame clones only, minus some. Of almost 95,000 clones in the sample, approximately 88% are singletons; the top ten hold about 17%. The sample consisted of peripheral blood. These receptors were collected from a woman aged 55-70 years with COVID-19, enrolled during active disease. CDR3s include the opening cysteine and the closing phenylalanine or tryptophan. D genes are given only for firm matches. Not every row has a clone size; where given, it reads once, few, many or a size class.

V: TRBV2; D: TRBD1; size: NA; J: TRBJ1-1; DNA: TGTGCCAGCAGAGGACAGGGCGAGAACACTGAAGCTTTCTTT; CDR3: CASRGQGENTEAFF
V: TRBV5-1; D: TRBD1; size: NA; J: TRBJ1-2; DNA: TGCGCCAGCAGCTTGGCCGACAGGGGCGGAGGCTACACCTTC; CDR3: CASSLADRGGGYTF
V: TRBV4-2; D: TRBD2; size: NA; J: TRBJ2-1; DNA: TGTGCCAGCAGCCTCGCCGGGACTAGCGGGGGAGGCCAGGGTGAGCAGTTCTTC; CDR3: CASSLAGTSGGGQGEQFF
V: TRBV6-5; D: NA; size: NA; J: TRBJ1-5; DNA: TGTGCCAGCAGTCTCAGCAATCAGCCCCAGCATTTT; CDR3: CASSLSNQPQHF
V: TRBV19; D: NA; size: NA; J: TRBJ2-5; DNA: TGTGCCAGTAGTCTAACAGGGTTGAGTGAAGAGACCCAGTACTTC; CDR3: CASSLTGLSEETQYF
V: TRBV7-2; D: NA; size: NA; J: TRBJ1-2; DNA: TGTGCCAGCAGCACCCGGGGGGGACCTTATGGCTACACCTTC; CDR3: CASSTRGGPYGYTF
V: TRBV4-2; D: TRBD1; size: NA; J: TRBJ2-3; DNA: TGTGCCAGCAGCCAGAGACTTTGGACAGGGTTTAGCACAGATACGCAGTATTTT; CDR3: CASSQRLWTGFSTDTQYF
V: TRBV7-2; D: TRBD1; size: NA; J: TRBJ1-1; DNA: TGTGCCAGCAGCGTCCGACAGGGGCTGAACACTGAAGCTTTCTTT; CDR3: CASSVRQGLNTEAFF
V: TRBV7-6; D: NA; size: NA; J: TRBJ2-2; DNA: TGTGCCAGCAGCTTGGGACCGGGACACCGCAACACCGGGGAGCTGTTTTTT; CDR3: CASSLGPGHRNTGELFF
V: TRBV2; D: NA; size: NA; J: TRBJ1-4; DNA: TGTGCCAGCGATCCCACGAGTGAAAAACTGTTTTTT; CDR3: CASDPTSEKLFF
V: TRBV9; D: TRBD1; size: NA; J: TRBJ1-2; DNA: TGTGCCAGCAGGGGACAGGGGGTATTTGGCTACACCTTC; CDR3: CASRGQGVFGYTF
V: TRBV2; D: NA; size: NA; J: TRBJ1-2; DNA: TGTGCCAGCAGGACCCCAGGGTCGGACGGCTACACCTTC; CDR3: CASRTPGSDGYTF
V: TRBV6-5; D: NA; size: few; J: TRBJ1-1; DNA: TGTGCCAGCAGACAGGGACCGAACACTGAAGCTTTCTTT; CDR3: CASRQGPNTEAFF
V: TRBV3-1/TRBV3-2; D: NA; size: NA; J: TRBJ2-5; DNA: TGTGCCAGCAGCTGGAGGGAGACCCAGTACTTC; CDR3: CASSWRETQYF
V: TRBV19; D: NA; size: NA; J: TRBJ1-2; DNA: TGTGCCAGTAGCAATTCCCAGGCGCCGGGACTGAGAGGCTACACCTTC; CDR3: CASSNSQAPGLRGYTF
V: TRBV19; D: TRBD1; size: NA; J: TRBJ2-1; DNA: TGTGCCAGTTCGGCGCGACAGGGGAACAATGAGCAGTTCTTC; CDR3: CASSARQGNNEQFF
V: TRBV11-2; D: NA; size: NA; J: TRBJ2-1; DNA: TGTGCCAGCAGCTCCCCGGGGTCCTTACAATATGAGCAGTTCTTC; CDR3: CASSSPGSLQYEQFF
V: TRBV6-5; D: NA; size: NA; J: TRBJ1-1; DNA: TGTGCCAGCACCCCAGAGCAGGGTGGGAACACTGAAGCTTTCTTT; CDR3: CASTPEQGGNTEAFF
V: TRBV6-5; D: NA; size: NA; J: TRBJ1-6; DNA: TGTGCCAGCAGTTACGACAGATTTGATTCACCCCTCCACTTT; CDR3: CASSYDRFDSPLHF
V: TRBV5-1; D: NA; size: NA; J: TRBJ1-1; DNA: TGCGCCAGCAGCTTGGAGGGGCGGACCACTGAAGCTTTCTTT; CDR3: CASSLEGRTTEAFF
V: TRBV6-5; D: TRBD2; size: once; J: TRBJ2-3; DNA: TGTGCCATCTCGGCGGGCGGGGGGGTCTCAGATACGCAGTATTTT; CDR3: CAISAGGGVSDTQYF
V: TRBV7-2; D: NA; size: NA; J: TRBJ1-1; DNA: TGTGCCAGCCTCCCCCGCCGTCACATGAACACTGAAGCTTTCTTT; CDR3: CASLPRRHMNTEAFF
V: TRBV12-3/TRBV12-4; D: NA; size: few; J: TRBJ1-5; DNA: TGTGCCAGCAGGGGGCTCGCCAATCAGCCCCAGCATTTT; CDR3: CASRGLANQPQHF
V: TRBV7-2; D: NA; size: NA; J: TRBJ2-2; DNA: TGTGCCAGCAGCTTCGGGACTCCAAACACCGGGGAGCTGTTTTTT; CDR3: CASSFGTPNTGELFF
V: TRBV9; D: TRBD1; size: once; J: TRBJ1-1; DNA: TGTGCCAGCAGCTACAGGGGGACTCTGAACACTGAAGCTTTCTTT; CDR3: CASSYRGTLNTEAFF
V: TRBV7-2; D: TRBD1; size: NA; J: TRBJ2-3; DNA: TGTGCCAGCAGGCCTAGACAGGGTTCAGATACGCAGTATTTT; CDR3: CASRPRQGSDTQYF
V: TRBV2; D: NA; size: once; J: TRBJ2-5; DNA: TGTGCCAGCAGTGAAGGCATCAGGACTTCGAACTTC; CDR3: CASSEGIRTSNF
V: TRBV19; D: NA; size: NA; J: TRBJ1-2; DNA: TGTGCCAGTAAAGAGGGAGGGGATGGCTACACCTTC; CDR3: CASKEGGDGYTF
V: TRBV4-3; D: NA; size: NA; J: TRBJ1-2; DNA: TGCGCCAGCAGCCAAGTCGAAGGGTCGGGGGGCTACACCTTC; CDR3: CASSQVEGSGGYTF
V: TRBV7-9; D: NA; size: NA; J: TRBJ2-1; DNA: TGTGCCAGCAGCCCAACAGGGTACAATGAGCAGTTCTTC; CDR3: CASSPTGYNEQFF
V: TRBV28; D: NA; size: NA; J: TRBJ1-4; DNA: TGTGCCACCGCCCTGACAGGTTCGGATGAAAAACTGTTTTTT; CDR3: CATALTGSDEKLFF
V: TRBV6-5; D: TRBD1; size: NA; J: TRBJ1-5; DNA: TGTGCCAGCAGCCCCGACAGGGGAAGCAATCAGCCCCAGCATTTT; CDR3: CASSPDRGSNQPQHF
V: TRBV7-8; D: NA; size: few; J: TRBJ1-3; DNA: TGTGCCAGCAGCTCCAGGGGAAACACCATATATTTT; CDR3: CASSSRGNTIYF
V: TRBV28; D: TRBD1; size: few; J: TRBJ1-2; DNA: TGTGCCAGCAGTTTATTTCGGACAGGGGCCGGCTACACCTTC; CDR3: CASSLFRTGAGYTF
V: TRBV18; D: TRBD1; size: NA; J: TRBJ1-3; DNA: TGTGCCAGCTCATTGGGGACAGCTCAGCCCTCTGGAAACACCATATATTTT; CDR3: CASSLGTAQPSGNTIYF
V: TRBV7-2; D: NA; size: NA; J: TRBJ1-1; DNA: TGTGCCAGCCGAACCGGGGGTTGGAACACTGAAGCTTTCTTT; CDR3: CASRTGGWNTEAFF
V: TRBV7-9; D: NA; size: NA; J: TRBJ1-2; DNA: TGTGCCAGCAGCTTAGTTCAGGCCCGGGGGAGCTACACCTTC; CDR3: CASSLVQARGSYTF
V: TRBV5-1; D: TRBD1; size: NA; J: TRBJ2-2; DNA: TGCGCCAGCAGCCAGCCGACAGGGTACACCGGGGAGCTGTTTTTT; CDR3: CASSQPTGYTGELFF
V: TRBV5-1; D: NA; size: once; J: TRBJ1-2; DNA: TGCGCCAGCAGCTCCACCGCGGGAGTGACGTCCTATGGCTACACCTTC; CDR3: CASSSTAGVTSYGYTF
V: TRBV5-5; D: TRBD1; size: NA; J: TRBJ2-7; DNA: TGTGCCAGCAGCCCGGGACAGGGGTTCTACGAGCAGTACTTC; CDR3: CASSPGQGFYEQYF
V: TRBV7-9; D: NA; size: NA; J: TRBJ1-3; DNA: TGTGCCAGCAGCTCCGGGGACGGACAGACTGGAAACACCATATATTTT; CDR3: CASSSGDGQTGNTIYF
V: TRBV18; D: NA; size: NA; J: TRBJ2-5; DNA: TGTGCCAGCTCACCAGCAGGGGTGGGTCAAGAGACCCAGTACTTC; CDR3: CASSPAGVGQETQYF
V: TRBV2; D: TRBD1; size: NA; J: TRBJ1-6; DNA: TGTGCCAGCCATGGACAGGGGAATTCACCCCTCCACTTT; CDR3: CASHGQGNSPLHF
V: TRBV6-6; D: NA; size: NA; J: TRBJ1-1; DNA: TGTGCCAGCAGTTCCCAGGCTTTCTTT; CDR3: CASSSQAFF
V: TRBV6-5; D: TRBD1; size: NA; J: TRBJ1-4; DNA: TGTGCCAGCAGCAGACAGGGAGAAAAACTGTTTTTT; CDR3: CASSRQGEKLFF
V: TRBV6-5; D: TRBD1; size: once; J: TRBJ1-1; DNA: TGTGCCAGCAGGCTCACGGGACAGAGCACTGAAGCTTTCTTT; CDR3: CASRLTGQSTEAFF
V: TRBV7-6; D: TRBD2; size: NA; J: TRBJ2-3; DNA: TGTGCCAGCAGCTCTGCGGGGGGGCCGGAAGATACGCAGTATTTT; CDR3: CASSSAGGPEDTQYF
V: TRBV7-9; D: TRBD2; size: NA; J: TRBJ2-7; DNA: TGTGCCAGCAGCAGCGGGACGTCCTCCTACGAGCAGTACTTC; CDR3: CASSSGTSSYEQYF
V: TRBV19; D: TRBD2; size: NA; J: TRBJ2-7; DNA: TGTGCCAGTATCAGACTAGCGGGTTACGAGCAGTACTTC; CDR3: CASIRLAGYEQYF
V: TRBV7-8; D: TRBD1; size: NA; J: TRBJ1-1; DNA: TGTGCCAGCAGCTTGGTACAGGGGGGGGAAGCTTTCTTT; CDR3: CASSLVQGGEAFF
V: TRBV30; D: TRBD1; size: NA; J: TRBJ1-5; DNA: TGTGCCTGGAGTGAAGCGGGACAGGGACGGTGGGACAATCAGCCCCAGCATTTT; CDR3: CAWSEAGQGRWDNQPQHF
V: TRBV5-1; D: TRBD1; size: NA; J: TRBJ2-5; DNA: TGCGCCAGCAGCTTGGGGGGACAGACCCAAGAGACCCAGTACTTC; CDR3: CASSLGGQTQETQYF
V: TRBV2; D: NA; size: NA; J: TRBJ1-5; DNA: TGTGCCAGCAGTGATGGACAGATCAATCAGCCCCAGCATTTT; CDR3: CASSDGQINQPQHF
V: TRBV19; D: NA; size: NA; J: TRBJ1-1; DNA: TGTGCCAGTAGTATTGCCGGGGTGAGGACTGAAGCTTTCTTT; CDR3: CASSIAGVRTEAFF
V: TRBV6-5; D: TRBD2; size: NA; J: TRBJ2-3; DNA: TGTGCCAGCAAAGGAAGCGGGGGGGCAGATACGCAGTATTTT; CDR3: CASKGSGGADTQYF
V: TRBV7-9; D: NA; size: once; J: TRBJ1-2; DNA: TGTGCCAGCAGCTTCTCGGGATTGGGAAATGGCTACACCTTC; CDR3: CASSFSGLGNGYTF
V: TRBV5-1; D: NA; size: NA; J: TRBJ1-1; DNA: TGCGCCAGCAGCTTGGGAGCTAGGAACACTGAAGCTTTCTTT; CDR3: CASSLGARNTEAFF
V: TRBV18; D: TRBD2; size: NA; J: TRBJ2-7; DNA: TGTGCCAGCTCACCACTAGCGGGGGGGGAACCTTCCTACGAGCAGTACTTC; CDR3: CASSPLAGGEPSYEQYF
V: TRBV4-2; D: NA; size: NA; J: TRBJ2-3; DNA: TGTGCCAGCAGCCAAGCCGCCGGGATGAGCACAGATACGCAGTATTTT; CDR3: CASSQAAGMSTDTQYF
V: TRBV6-5; D: NA; size: many; J: TRBJ1-5; DNA: TGTGCCAGCAGTTACTGGGGGACTTATAGCAATCAGCCCCAGCATTTT; CDR3: CASSYWGTYSNQPQHF